The 2 T cell receptor beta chains below were found in one sample sequenced in a study of blood T cells in healthy people across ages. Primed by a sample-barcoded 5' primer and a J-beta primer mix, a second PCR proceeded for about 6 to 12 cycles. TCRdb re-analysed the 5' RACE reads in MiXCR, keeping a single row per CDR3 protein. The sample consists of more than 900,000 distinct CDR3 sequences, about 23% of them appearing once. These data were likewise used in another study, on T cells of mothers and their children.

The sequenced sample was blood. These receptors all come from a girl under 10 years old in good health.

This clonotype was found a few times. J is TRBJ2-1 and V is TRBV14; D may be TRBD1 (5 bases). V was shortened by 1 base and J by 5 bases, with 15 bases between the two germline ends. This CDR3 is built from 16 residues. The germline V gene encodes CDR1 SGHDN and CDR2 FVKESK. This CDR3 reads CASSQVWGLTNNEQFF. The CDR3 DNA sequence: TGTGCCAGCAGCCAAGTCTGGGGCTTAACGAACAATGAGCAGTTCTTC.

The chain uses TRBV12-3 or TRBV12-4 and TRBJ1-2; 7 bases are a match to TRBD1. After removal of 1 base from V and 5 bases from J, the junction contained 7 bases not matched to a gene. This CDR3 is 15 amino acids long. Here the CDR3 DNA reads TGTGCCAGCAGTTTAGGCCCGGGACAGAGTTATGGCTACACCTTC. Amino acid sequence: CASSLGPGQSYGYTF.